The sequence of this T cell receptor (beta chain) was determined in a study of lymphopenia after photon versus proton radiotherapy. Germline values: CDR1 LGHNA, CDR2 YNFKEQ. Trimming pared 0 bases from V and 7 bases from J, leaving 4 bases between. This CDR3 is 12 amino acids long. Generated by immunoSEQ multiplex PCR, the TCRdb table keeps only in-frame clones and is missing some. The repertoire holds 55,000 to 70,000 clones, with just under 95% as singletons. Notes on this clone: Antigen unknown.

Points from the study as a whole: Photon-treated patients lost naive T cells and TCR diversity; proton-treated stayed stable. Better survival with proton therapy was suggested as possible, not demonstrated. Post-nadir diversity loss with photons came from oligoclonal expansion, particularly CD8+ Temra cells.

This sequence was found in a woman between 35 and 50 years old with cholangiocarcinoma. The sample here was peripheral blood, taken from a patient treated with photon-based radiotherapy. The chain uses TRBV4-2 and TRBJ2-1; D remains ambiguous. CDR3 residues: CASSQEKNEQFF. The CDR3 DNA follows: TGTGCCAGCAGCCAAGAGAAGAATGAGCAGTTCTTC.